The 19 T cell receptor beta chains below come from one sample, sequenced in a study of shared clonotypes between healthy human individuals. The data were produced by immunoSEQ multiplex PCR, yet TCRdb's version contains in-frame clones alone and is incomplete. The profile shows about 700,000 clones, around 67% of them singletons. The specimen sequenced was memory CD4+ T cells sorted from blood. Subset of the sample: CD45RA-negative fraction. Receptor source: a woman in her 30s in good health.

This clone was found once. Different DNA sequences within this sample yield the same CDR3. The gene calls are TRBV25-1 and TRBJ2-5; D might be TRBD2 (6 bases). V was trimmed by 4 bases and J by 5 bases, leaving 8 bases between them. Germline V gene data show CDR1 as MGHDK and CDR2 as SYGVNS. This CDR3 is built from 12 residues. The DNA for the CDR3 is TGTGCCAGCAGTGGAGGAGGGGAGACCCAGTACTTC. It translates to CASSGGGETQYF.

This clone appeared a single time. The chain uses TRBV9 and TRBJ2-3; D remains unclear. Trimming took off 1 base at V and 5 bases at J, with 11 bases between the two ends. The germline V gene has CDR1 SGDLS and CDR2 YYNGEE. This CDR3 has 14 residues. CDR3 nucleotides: TGTGCCAGCAGCGTATTGGTGTTTGGAGATACGCAGTATTTT. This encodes CASSVLVFGDTQYF. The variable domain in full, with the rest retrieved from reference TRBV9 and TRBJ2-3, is DSGVTQTPKHLITATGQRVTLRCSPRSGDLSVYWYQQSLDQGLQFLIQYYNGEERAKGNILERFSAQQFPDLHSELNLSSLELGDSALYFCASSVLVFGDTQYFGPGTRLTVL.

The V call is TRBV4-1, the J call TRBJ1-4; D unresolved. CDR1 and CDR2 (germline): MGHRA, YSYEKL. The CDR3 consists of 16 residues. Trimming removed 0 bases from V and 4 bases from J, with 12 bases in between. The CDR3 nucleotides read TGCGCCAGCAGCCAAGATTACCCCAACAATAATGAAAAACTGTTTTTT. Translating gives CASSQDYPNNNEKLFF.

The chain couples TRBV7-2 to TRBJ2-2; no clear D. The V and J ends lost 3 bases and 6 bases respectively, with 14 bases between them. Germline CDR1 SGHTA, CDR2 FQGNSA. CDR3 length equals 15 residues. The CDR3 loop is CASSFYDIAAGELFF. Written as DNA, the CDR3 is TGTGCCAGCAGCTTCTACGACATTGCGGCCGGGGAGCTGTTTTTT.

Here the CDR3 DNA reads TGTGCCAGTAGTCGGGGGGACAGGGGTTATCGCGGCTACACCTTC. Amino acids: CASSRGDRGYRGYTF. The chain links TRBV19 to TRBJ1-2; 10 bases line up with TRBD1. Germline V gene sequence: CDR1 LNHDA, CDR2 SQIVND (reference sequence). The CDR3 totals 15 residues. Trimming at V came to 5 bases and at J to 8 bases, leaving 11 bases not matched to a gene.

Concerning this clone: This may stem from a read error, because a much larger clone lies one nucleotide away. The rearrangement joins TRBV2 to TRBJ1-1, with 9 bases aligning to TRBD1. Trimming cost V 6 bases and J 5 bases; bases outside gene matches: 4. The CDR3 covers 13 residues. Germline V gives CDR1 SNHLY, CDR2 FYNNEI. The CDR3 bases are TGTGCCAGCAGGCGGGACAGGGAGACTGAAGCTTTCTTT. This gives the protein CASRRDRETEAFF.

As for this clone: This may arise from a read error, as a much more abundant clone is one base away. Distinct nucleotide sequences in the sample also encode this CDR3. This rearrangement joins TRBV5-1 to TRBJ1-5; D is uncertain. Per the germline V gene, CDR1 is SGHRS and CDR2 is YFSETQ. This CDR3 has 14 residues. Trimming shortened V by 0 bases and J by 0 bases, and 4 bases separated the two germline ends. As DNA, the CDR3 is TGCGCCAGCAGCTTGGATGATAGCAATCAGCCCCAGCATTTT. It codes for CASSLDDSNQPQHF.

Here the CDR3 DNA reads TGTGCCAGCAGTCTGGGGGGTCAGCCCCAGCATTTT. Amino acid sequence: CASSLGGQPQHF. The chain recombines TRBV6-5 with TRBJ1-5, with D possibly matching TRBD1 (5 bases). CDR1 and CDR2 (germline): MNHEY, SVGAGI. The CDR3 consists of 12 residues. The ends were cut back, 5 bases at V and 6 bases at J, with 8 bases in the middle.

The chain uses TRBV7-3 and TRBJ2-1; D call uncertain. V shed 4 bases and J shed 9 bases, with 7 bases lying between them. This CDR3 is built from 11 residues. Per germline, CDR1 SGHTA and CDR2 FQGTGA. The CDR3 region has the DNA TGTGCCAGCAGCTCAGCTCGTGAGCAGTTCTTC. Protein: CASSSAREQFF.

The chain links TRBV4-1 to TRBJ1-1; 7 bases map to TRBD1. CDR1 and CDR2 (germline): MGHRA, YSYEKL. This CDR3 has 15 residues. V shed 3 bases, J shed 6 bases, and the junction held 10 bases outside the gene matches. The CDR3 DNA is TGCGCCAGCAGCCACCGAGCCACCGGGACAGCTGAAGCTTTCTTT. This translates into CASSHRATGTAEAFF.

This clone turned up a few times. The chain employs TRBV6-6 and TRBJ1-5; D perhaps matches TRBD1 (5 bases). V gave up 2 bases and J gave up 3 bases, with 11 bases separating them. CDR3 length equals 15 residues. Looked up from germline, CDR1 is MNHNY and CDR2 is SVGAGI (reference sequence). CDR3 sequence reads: CASSYRGPVNQPQHF. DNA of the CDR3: TGTGCCAGCAGTTACAGGGGACCGGTCAATCAGCCCCAGCATTTT.

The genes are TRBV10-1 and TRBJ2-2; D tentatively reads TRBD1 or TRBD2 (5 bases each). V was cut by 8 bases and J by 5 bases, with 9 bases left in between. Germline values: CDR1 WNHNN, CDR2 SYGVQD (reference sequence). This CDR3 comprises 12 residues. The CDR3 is CASEGNTGELFF. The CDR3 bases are TGCGCCAGCGAGGGGAATACCGGGGAGCTGTTTTTT.

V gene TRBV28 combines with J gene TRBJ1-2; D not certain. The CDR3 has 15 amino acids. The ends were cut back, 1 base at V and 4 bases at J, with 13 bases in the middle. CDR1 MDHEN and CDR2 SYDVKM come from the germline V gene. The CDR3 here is CASSLSPGPSYGYTF. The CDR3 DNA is TGTGCCAGCAGTTTATCGCCAGGACCCTCCTATGGCTACACCTTC.

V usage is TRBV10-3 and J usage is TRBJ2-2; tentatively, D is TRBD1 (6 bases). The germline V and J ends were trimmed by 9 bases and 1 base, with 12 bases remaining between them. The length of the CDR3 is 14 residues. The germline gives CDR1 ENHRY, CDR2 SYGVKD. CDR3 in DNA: TGTGCCATACATCCGGGACAGAACACCGGGGAGCTGTTTTTT. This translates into CAIHPGQNTGELFF.

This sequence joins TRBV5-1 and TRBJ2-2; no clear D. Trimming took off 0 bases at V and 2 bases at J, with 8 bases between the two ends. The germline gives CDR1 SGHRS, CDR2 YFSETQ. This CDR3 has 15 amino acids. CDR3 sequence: CASSLAAVNTGELFF. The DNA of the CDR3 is TGCGCCAGCAGCTTGGCTGCGGTTAACACCGGGGAGCTGTTTTTT.

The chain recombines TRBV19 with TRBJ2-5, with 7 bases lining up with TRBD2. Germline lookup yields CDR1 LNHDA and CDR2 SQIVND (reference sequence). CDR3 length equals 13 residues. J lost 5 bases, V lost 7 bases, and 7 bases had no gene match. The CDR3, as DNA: TGTGCCAGTAAGGGAGGGAGGTTCGAGACCCAGTACTTC. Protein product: CASKGGRFETQYF.

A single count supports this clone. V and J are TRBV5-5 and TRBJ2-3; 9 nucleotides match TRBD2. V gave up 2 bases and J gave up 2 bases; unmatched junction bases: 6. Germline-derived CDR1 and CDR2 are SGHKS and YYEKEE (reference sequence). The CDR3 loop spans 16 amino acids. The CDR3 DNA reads TGTGCCAGCAGCTTTGGGGCTAGCGGGGCCACAGATACGCAGTATTTT. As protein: CASSFGASGATDTQYF. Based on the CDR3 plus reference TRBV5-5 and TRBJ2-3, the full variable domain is DAGVTQSPTHLIKTRGQQVTLRCSPISGHKSVSWYQQVLGQGPQFIFQYYEKEERGRGNFPDRFSARQFPNYSSELNVNALLLGDSALYLCASSFGASGATDTQYFGPGTRLTVL.

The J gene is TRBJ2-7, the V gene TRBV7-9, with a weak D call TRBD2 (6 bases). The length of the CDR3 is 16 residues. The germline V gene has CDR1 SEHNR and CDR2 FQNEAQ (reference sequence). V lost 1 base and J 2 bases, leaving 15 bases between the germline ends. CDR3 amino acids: CASSLGGGEKAYEQYF. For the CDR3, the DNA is TGTGCCAGCAGCTTAGGGGGCGGGGAAAAGGCCTACGAGCAGTACTTC.

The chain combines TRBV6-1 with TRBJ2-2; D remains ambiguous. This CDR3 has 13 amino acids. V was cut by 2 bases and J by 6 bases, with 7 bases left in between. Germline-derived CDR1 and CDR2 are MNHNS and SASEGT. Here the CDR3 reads CASSENSAGELFF. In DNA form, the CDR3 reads TGTGCCAGCAGTGAAAACTCGGCCGGGGAGCTGTTTTTT.